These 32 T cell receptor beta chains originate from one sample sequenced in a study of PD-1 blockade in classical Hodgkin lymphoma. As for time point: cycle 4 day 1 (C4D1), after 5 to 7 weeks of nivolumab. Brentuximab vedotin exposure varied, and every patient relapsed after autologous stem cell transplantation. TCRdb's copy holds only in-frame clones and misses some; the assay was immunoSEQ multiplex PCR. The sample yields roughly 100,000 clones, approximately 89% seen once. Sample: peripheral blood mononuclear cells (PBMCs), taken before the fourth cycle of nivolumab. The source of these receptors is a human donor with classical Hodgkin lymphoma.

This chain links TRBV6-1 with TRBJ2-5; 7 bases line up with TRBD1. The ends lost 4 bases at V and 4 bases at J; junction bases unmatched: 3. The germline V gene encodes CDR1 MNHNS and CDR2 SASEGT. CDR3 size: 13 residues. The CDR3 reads CASSGWDRETQYF. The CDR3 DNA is TGTGCCAGCAGTGGGTGGGACAGAGAGACCCAGTACTTC.

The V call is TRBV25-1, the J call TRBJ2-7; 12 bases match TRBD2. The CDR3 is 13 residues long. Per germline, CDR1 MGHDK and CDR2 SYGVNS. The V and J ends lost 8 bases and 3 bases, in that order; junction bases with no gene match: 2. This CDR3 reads CASGLAGSYEQYF. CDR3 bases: TGTGCCAGCGGACTAGCGGGAAGCTACGAGCAGTACTTC.

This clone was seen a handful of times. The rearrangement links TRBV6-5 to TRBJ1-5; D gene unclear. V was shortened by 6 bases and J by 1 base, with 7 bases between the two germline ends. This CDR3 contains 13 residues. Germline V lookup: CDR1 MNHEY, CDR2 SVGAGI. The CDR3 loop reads CASSALSNQPQHF. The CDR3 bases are TGTGCCAGCAGCGCACTAAGCAATCAGCCCCAGCATTTT.

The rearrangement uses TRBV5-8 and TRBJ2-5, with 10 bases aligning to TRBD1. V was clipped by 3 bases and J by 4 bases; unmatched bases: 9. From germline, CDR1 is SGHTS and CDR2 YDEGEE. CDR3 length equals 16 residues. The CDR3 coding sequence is TGTGCCAGCAGCTACGGCCCAAGGACAGGGGGAGAGACCCAGTACTTC. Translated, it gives CASSYGPRTGGETQYF.

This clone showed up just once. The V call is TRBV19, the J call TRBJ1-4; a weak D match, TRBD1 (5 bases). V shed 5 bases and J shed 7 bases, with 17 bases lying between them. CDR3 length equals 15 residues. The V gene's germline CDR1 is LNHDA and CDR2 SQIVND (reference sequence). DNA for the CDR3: TGTGCCAGTAGTCGGCAGGCAGGGTACGGTGAAAAACTGTTTTTT. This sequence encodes CASSRQAGYGEKLFF. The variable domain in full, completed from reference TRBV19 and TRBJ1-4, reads DGGITQSPKYLFRKEGQNVTLSCEQNLNHDAMYWYRQDPGQGLRLIYYSQIVNDFQKGDIAEGYSVSREKKESFPLTVTSAQKNPTAFYLCASSRQAGYGEKLFFGSGTQLSVL.

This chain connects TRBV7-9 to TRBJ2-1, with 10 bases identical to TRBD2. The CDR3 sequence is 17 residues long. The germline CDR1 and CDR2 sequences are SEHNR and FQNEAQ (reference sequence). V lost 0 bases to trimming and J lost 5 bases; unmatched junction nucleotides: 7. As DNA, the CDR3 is TGTGCCAGCAGCTTAGCTCCTAGCGGGAGTCTCCACAATGAGCAGTTCTTC. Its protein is CASSLAPSGSLHNEQFF.

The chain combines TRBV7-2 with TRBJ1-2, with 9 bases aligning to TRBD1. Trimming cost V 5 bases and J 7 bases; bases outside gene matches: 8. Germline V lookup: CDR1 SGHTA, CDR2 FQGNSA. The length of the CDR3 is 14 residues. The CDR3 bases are TGTGCCAGCAGCATACAGGGGGCGGATGGTGGCTACACCTTC. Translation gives CASSIQGADGGYTF.

The CDR3 coding sequence is TGTGCCAGCAGCTTAGTAGGGGCAGCCGTTACCGGGGAGCTGTTTTTT. Protein sequence: CASSLVGAAVTGELFF. The V and J genes are TRBV7-9 and TRBJ2-2, with D possibly matching TRBD1 (5 bases). Between the trimmed V and J ends, which lost 1 base and 5 bases, there was a span of 14 bases. This CDR3 is built from 16 residues. The germline V gene has CDR1 SEHNR and CDR2 FQNEAQ (reference sequence).

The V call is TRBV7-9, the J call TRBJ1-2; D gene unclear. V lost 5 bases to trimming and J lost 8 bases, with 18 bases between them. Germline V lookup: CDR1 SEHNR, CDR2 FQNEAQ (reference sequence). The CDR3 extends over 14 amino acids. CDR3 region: CASSIGVTLRGYTF. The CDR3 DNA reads TGTGCCAGCAGCATAGGTGTAACCCTGCGCGGCTACACCTTC.

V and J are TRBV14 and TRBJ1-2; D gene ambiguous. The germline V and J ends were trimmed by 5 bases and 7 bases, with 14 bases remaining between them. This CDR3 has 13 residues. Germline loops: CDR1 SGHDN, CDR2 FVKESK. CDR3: CASSASGVTGYTF. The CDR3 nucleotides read TGTGCCAGCAGCGCAAGCGGGGTGACTGGCTACACCTTC.

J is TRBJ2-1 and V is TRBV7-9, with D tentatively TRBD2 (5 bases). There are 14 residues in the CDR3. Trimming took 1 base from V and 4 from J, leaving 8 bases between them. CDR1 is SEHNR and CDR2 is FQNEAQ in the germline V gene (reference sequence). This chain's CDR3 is CASSLDPGYNEQFF. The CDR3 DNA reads TGTGCCAGCAGCTTAGACCCGGGGTACAATGAGCAGTTCTTC.

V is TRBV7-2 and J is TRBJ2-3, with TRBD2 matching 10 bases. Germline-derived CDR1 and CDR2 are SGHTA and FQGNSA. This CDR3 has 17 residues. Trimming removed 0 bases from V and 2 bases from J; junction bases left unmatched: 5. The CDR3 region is CASSLARLAGVTDTQYF. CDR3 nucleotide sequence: TGTGCCAGCAGCTTAGCTCGGCTAGCGGGGGTCACAGATACGCAGTATTTT. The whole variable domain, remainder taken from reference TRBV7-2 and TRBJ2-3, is GAGVSQSPSNKVTEKGKDVELRCDPISGHTALYWYRQSLGQGLEFLIYFQGNSAPDKSGLPSDRFSAERTGGSVSTLTIQRTQQEDSAVYLCASSLARLAGVTDTQYFGPGTRLTVL.

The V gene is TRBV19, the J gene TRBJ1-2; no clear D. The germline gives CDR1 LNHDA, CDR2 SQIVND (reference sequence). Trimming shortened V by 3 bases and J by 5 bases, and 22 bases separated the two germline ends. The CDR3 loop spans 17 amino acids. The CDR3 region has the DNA TGTGCCAGTAGTATTGCACAGACCAGACTCTCTCCTTATGGCTACACCTTC. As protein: CASSIAQTRLSPYGYTF.

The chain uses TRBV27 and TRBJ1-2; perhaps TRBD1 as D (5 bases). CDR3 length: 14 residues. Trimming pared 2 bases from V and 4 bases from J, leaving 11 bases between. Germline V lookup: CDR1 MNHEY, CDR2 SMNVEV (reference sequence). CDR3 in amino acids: CASSLARGAYGYTF. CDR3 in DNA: TGTGCCAGCAGTTTAGCCCGAGGGGCCTATGGCTACACCTTC.

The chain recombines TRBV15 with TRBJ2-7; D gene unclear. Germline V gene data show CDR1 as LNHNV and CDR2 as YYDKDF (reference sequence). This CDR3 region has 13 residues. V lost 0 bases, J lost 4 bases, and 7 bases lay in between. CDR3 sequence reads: CATSRDLQYEQYF. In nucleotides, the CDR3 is TGTGCCACCAGCAGAGATTTACAGTACGAGCAGTACTTC.

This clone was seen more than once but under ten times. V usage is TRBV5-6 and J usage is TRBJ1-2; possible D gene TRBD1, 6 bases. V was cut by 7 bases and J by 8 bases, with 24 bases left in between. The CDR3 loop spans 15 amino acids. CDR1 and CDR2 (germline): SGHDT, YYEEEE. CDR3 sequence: CASGPGDTNRVGYTF. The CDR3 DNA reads TGTGCCAGCGGCCCCGGGGACACCAACCGTGTGGGCTACACCTTC.

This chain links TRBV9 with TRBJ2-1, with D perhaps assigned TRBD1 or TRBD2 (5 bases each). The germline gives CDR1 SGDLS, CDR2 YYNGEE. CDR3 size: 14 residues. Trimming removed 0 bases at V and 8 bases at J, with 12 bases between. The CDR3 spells CASSVAPGHDEQFF. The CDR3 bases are TGTGCCAGCAGCGTAGCCCCGGGGCATGATGAGCAGTTCTTC.

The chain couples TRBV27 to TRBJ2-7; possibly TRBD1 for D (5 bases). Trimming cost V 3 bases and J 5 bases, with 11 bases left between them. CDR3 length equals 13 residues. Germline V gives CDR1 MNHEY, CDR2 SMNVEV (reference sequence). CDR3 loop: CASSFSPRDEQYF. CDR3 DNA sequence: TGTGCCAGCAGTTTCAGCCCCAGGGACGAGCAGTACTTC.

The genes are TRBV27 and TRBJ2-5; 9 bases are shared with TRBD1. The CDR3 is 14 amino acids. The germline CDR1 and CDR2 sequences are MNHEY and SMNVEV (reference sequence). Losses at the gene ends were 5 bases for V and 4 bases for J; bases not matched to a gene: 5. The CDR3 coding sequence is TGTGCCAGCAGTCGCCGGGACAGGGTAGAGACCCAGTACTTC. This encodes CASSRRDRVETQYF.

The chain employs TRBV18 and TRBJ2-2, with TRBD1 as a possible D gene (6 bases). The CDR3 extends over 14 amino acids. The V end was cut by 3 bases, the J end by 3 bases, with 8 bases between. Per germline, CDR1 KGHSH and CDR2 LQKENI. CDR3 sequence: CASSPDSYTGELFF. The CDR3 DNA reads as TGTGCCAGCTCACCGGACAGCTACACCGGGGAGCTGTTTTTT.

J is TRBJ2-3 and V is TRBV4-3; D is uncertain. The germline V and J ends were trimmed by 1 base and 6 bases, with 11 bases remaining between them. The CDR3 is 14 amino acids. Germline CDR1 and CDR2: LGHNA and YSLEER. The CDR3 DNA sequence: TGCGCCAGCAGCCAAGGAGTGGGTGATGATACGCAGTATTTT. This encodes CASSQGVGDDTQYF.

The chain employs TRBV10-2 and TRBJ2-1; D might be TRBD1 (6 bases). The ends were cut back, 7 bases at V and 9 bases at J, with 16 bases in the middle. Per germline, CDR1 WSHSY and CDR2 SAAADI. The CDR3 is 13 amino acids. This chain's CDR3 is CASTRPDSREQFF. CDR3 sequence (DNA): TGCGCCAGCACCCGCCCGGACAGCCGTGAGCAGTTCTTC.

CDR3 sequence reads: CASSQQQGLGTEAFF. CDR3 nucleotide sequence: TGCGCCAGCAGCCAACAACAGGGGTTGGGCACTGAAGCTTTCTTT. The V call is TRBV4-3, the J call TRBJ1-1; TRBD1 agrees at 7 bases. Germline V gene data show CDR1 as LGHNA and CDR2 as YSLEER. This CDR3 spans 15 amino acids. The V gene end was trimmed by 2 bases and the J gene end by 4 bases; junction bases not matched to a gene: 7.

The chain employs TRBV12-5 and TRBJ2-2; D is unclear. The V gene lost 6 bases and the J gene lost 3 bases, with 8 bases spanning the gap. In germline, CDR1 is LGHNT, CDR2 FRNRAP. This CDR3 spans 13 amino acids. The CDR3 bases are TGTGCTAGTGGCCGTGGGGACACCGGGGAGCTGTTTTTT. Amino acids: CASGRGDTGELFF.

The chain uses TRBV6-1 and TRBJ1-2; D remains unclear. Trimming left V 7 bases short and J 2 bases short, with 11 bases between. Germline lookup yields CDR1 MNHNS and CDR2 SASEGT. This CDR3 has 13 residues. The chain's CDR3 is CASTVGENYGYTF. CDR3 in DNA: TGTGCCAGCACCGTGGGAGAGAACTATGGCTACACCTTC.

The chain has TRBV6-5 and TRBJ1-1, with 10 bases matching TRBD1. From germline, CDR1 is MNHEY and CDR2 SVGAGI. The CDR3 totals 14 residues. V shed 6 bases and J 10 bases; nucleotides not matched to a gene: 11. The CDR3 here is CASSYRQGAEGAFF. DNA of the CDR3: TGTGCCAGCAGCTACCGACAGGGGGCGGAGGGAGCTTTCTTT.

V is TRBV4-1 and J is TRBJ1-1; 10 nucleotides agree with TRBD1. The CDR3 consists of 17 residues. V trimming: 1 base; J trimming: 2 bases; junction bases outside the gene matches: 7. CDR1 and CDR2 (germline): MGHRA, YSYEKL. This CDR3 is CASSQGGTGASNTEAFF. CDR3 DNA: TGCGCCAGCAGCCAAGGTGGGACAGGGGCCTCTAACACTGAAGCTTTCTTT.

As DNA, the CDR3 is TGTGCCAGCAGCCCAGATGCGGTGCGTGGTGAGCAGTTCTTC. This sequence encodes CASSPDAVRGEQFF. The chain carries TRBV14 and TRBJ2-1, with unresolved D. Germline CDR1 SGHDN, CDR2 FVKESK. This CDR3 spans 14 amino acids. Trimming removed 4 bases at V and 9 bases at J, with 16 bases between.

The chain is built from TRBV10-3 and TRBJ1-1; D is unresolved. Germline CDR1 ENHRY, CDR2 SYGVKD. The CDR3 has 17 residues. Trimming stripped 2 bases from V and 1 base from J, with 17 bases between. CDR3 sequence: CAISEQTMIVGNTEAFF. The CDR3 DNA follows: TGTGCCATCAGTGAGCAAACCATGATAGTGGGGAACACTGAAGCTTTCTTT.

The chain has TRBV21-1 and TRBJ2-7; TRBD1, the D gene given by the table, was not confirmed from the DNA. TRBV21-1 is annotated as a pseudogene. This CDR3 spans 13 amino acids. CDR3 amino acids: CASNRGMIYEQYF. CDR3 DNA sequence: TGTGCCAGCAACAGGGGGATGATCTACGAGCAGTACTTC.

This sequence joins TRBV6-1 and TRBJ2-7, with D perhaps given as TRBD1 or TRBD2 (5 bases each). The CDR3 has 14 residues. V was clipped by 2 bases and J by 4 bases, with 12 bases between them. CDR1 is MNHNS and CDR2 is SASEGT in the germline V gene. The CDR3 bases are TGTGCCAGCAGTGAATGGGGGAGTAAGTACGAGCAGTACTTC. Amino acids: CASSEWGSKYEQYF.

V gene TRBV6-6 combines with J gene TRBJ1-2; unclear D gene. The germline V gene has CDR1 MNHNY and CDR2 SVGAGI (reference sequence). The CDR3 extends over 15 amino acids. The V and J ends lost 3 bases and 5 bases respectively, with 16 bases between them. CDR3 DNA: TGTGCCAGCAGTTATGCCAGCTCCCCTAGTTATGGCTACACCTTC. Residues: CASSYASSPSYGYTF.